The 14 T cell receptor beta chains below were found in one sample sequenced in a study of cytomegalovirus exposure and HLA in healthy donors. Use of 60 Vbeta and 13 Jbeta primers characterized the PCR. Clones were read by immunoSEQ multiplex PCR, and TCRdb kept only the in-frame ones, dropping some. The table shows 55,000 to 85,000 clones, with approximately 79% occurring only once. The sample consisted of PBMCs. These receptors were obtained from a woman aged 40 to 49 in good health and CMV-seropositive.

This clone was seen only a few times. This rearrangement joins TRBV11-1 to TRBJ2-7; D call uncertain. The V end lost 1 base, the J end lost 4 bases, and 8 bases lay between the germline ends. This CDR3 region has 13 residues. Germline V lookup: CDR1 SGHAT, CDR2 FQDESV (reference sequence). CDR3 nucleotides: TGTGCCAGCAGCTTAGGAGAGGTTTACGAGCAGTACTTC. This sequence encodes CASSLGEVYEQYF.

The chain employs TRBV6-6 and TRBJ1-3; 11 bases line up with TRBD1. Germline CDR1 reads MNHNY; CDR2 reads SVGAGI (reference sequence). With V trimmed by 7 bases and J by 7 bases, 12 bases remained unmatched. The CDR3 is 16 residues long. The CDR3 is CASTKDRDRGENTIYF. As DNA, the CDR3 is TGTGCCAGCACCAAAGACCGGGACAGGGGGGAGAACACCATATATTTT.

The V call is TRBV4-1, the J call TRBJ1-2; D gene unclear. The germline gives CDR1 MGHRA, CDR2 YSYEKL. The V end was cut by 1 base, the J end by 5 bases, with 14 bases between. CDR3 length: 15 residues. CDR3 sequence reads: CASSQVEGVYYGYTF. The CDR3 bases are TGCGCCAGCAGCCAAGTTGAGGGCGTTTATTATGGCTACACCTTC.

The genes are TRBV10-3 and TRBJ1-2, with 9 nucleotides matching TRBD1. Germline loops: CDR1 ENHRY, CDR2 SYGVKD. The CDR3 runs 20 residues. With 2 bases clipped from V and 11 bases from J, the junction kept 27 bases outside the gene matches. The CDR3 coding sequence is TGTGCCATCAGTGAGCGTACAACCGGGGACAGGGCGGAGTTCCGTATAGGTTACACCTTC. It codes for CAISERTTGDRAEFRIGYTF.

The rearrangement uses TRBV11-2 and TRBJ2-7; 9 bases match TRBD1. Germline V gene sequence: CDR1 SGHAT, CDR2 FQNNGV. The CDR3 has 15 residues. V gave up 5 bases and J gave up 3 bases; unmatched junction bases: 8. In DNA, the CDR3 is TGTGCCAGCAGCCGACCGGGACAGGGAAACTACGAGCAGTACTTC. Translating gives CASSRPGQGNYEQYF.

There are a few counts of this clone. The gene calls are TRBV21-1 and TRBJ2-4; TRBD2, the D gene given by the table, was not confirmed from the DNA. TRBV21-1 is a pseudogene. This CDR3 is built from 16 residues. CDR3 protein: CASWVSYRRAKNIQYF. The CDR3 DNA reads TGTGCCAGCTGGGTTTCCTATCGGAGGGCCAAAAACATTCAGTACTTC.

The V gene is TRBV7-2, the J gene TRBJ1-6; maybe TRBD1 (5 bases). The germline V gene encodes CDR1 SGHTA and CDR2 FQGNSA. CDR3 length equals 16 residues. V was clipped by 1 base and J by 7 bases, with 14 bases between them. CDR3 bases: TGTGCCAGCAGCTTAGGAGCAGGGTACCTAAATTCACCCCTCCACTTT. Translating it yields CASSLGAGYLNSPLHF.

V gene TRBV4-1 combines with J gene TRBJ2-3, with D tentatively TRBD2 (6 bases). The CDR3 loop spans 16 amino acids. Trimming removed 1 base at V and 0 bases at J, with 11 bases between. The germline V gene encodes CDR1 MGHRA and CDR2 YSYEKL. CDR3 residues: CASSQAGVSSTDTQYF. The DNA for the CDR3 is TGCGCCAGCAGCCAAGCGGGGGTTTCTAGCACAGATACGCAGTATTTT.

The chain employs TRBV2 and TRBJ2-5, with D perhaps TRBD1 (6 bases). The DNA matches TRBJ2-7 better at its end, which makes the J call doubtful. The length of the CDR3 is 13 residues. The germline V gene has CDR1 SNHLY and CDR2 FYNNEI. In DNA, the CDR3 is TGTGCCAGCAGTTACAGGGAAACCTACGAGCAGTACTTC. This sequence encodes CASSYRETYEQYF.

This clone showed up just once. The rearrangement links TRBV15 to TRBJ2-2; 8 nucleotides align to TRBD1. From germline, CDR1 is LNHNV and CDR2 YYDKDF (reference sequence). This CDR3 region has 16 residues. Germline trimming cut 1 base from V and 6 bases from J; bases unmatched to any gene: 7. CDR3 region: CATSRGGPGGPGELFF. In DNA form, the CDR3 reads TGTGCCACCAGCAGAGGTGGTCCAGGGGGCCCCGGGGAGCTGTTTTTT.

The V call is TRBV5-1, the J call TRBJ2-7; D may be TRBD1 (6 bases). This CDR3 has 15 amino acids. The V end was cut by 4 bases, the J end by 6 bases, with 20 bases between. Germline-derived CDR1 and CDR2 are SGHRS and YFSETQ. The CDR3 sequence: CASSHAQGKMSEQYF. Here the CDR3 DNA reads TGCGCCAGCAGCCACGCCCAGGGGAAAATGAGCGAGCAGTACTTC.

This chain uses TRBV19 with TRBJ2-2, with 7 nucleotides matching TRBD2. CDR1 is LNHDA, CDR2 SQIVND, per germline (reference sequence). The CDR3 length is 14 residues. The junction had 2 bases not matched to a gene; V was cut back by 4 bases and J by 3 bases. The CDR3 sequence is CASSNRGDTGELFF. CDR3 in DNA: TGTGCCAGTAGTAATCGGGGGGACACCGGGGAGCTGTTTTTT.

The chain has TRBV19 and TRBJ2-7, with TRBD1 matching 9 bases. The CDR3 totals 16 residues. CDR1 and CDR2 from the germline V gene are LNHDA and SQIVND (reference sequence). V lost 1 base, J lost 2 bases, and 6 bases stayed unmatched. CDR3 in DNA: TGTGCCAGTAGTATAGCCCTGGACAGGGGTGCCTACGAGCAGTACTTC. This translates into CASSIALDRGAYEQYF. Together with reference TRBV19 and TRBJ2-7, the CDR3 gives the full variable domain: DGGITQSPKYLFRKEGQNVTLSCEQNLNHDAMYWYRQDPGQGLRLIYYSQIVNDFQKGDIAEGYSVSREKKESFPLTVTSAQKNPTAFYLCASSIALDRGAYEQYFGPGTRLTVT.

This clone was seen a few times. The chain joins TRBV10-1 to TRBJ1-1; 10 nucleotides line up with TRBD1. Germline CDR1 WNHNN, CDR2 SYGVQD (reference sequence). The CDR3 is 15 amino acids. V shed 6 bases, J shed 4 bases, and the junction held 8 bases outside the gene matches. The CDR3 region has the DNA TGCGCCAGCAGCATAGGGACAGGGGAAGGCACTGAAGCTTTCTTT. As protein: CASSIGTGEGTEAFF.